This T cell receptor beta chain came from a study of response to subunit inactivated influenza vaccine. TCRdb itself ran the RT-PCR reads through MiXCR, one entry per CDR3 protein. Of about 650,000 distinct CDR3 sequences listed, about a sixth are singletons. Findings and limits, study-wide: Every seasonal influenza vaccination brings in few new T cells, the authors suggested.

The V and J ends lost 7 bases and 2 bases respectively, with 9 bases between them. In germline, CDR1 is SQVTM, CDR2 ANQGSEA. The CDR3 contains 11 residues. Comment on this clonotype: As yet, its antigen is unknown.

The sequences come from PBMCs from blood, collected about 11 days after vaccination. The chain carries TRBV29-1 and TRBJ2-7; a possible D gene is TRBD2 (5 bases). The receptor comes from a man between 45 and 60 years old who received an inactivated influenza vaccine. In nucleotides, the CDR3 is TGCAGCGCCGGGATCGCCTACGAGCAGTACTTC. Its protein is CSAGIAYEQYF.